This T cell receptor beta chain appears in the sequencing data of a study of T cells in Graves' hyperthyroidism and ophthalmopathy. A remark on this clonotype: Its antigen is as yet unknown.

Study-wide results and limits: Most thyroid clonotypes expanded above 0.001 appeared in blood too. Ophthalmopathy was distinguished from stable hyperthyroidism by 13 V-J signatures.

Germline loops: CDR1 SNHLY, CDR2 FYNNEI. CDR3 length: 14 residues. The V end lost 4 bases, the J end lost 9 bases, and 16 bases lay between the germline ends. RNA transcripts gave rise to amplified TCR beta CDR3 regions. An initial round of RT-PCR targeting the TCR CDR3 relied on the HTBI primer set. TCRdb ran MiXCR on the multiplex PCR reads and lists one entry per CDR3 protein. The repertoire has a few hundred thousand distinct CDR3 sequences, around 14% of them found once; the top ten carry approximately 7.4%. The study defined stable Graves' hyperthyroidism as no ophthalmopathy progression within 18 months. Using more than 7.5 ml of fresh peripheral blood, PBMCs were prepared.

The source of this sequence is a woman aged 25 to 39 with Graves' hyperthyroidism. The V and J genes are TRBV2 and TRBJ2-1, with D hard to call. The sequenced sample consisted of blood. This CDR3 is CASSGQRTLSEQFF. In nucleotides, the CDR3 is TGTGCCAGCAGTGGCCAGAGGACCCTCTCTGAGCAGTTCTTC.